A single sample is the source of the 18 T cell receptor beta chains below, sequenced in a study of read filtering for tumor transcriptome and immune sequencing. This library used about 360 ng RNA and molecular barcoded adaptors spanning alpha/delta and beta/gamma chains. TCRdb redid the calling of the reads with MiXCR, one entry per CDR3 protein. The top ten clones hold about a sixth of a sample with around 30,000 distinct CDR3 sequences, about 18% of them seen once. The specimen sequenced was a population of CD138-negative cells sorted from bone marrow. All receptors derive from a donor aged 40 or older with multiple myeloma.

Comment on this clonotype: Because it lacks the conserved phenylalanine or tryptophan at the end, this CDR3 is likely a read error. The chain combines TRBV6-5 with TRBJ2-5; 9 positions agree with TRBD1. This CDR3 has 14 residues. Germline V CDR1 and CDR2: MNHEY, SVGAGI. V lost 2 bases, J lost 5 bases, and 3 bases stayed unmatched. CDR3 residues: CASSYDRGLETQYI. The CDR3 DNA reads as TGTGCCAGCAGTTACGACAGGGGGTTGGAGACCCAGTACATC.

Within the sample, this clonotype is medium-sized. The chain couples TRBV5-1 to TRBJ1-1; a possible D gene is TRBD1 (5 bases). The CDR3 runs 14 residues. Trimming took off 5 bases at V and 0 bases at J, with 11 bases between the two ends. Germline V gives CDR1 SGHRS, CDR2 YFSETQ. Here the CDR3 reads CASRDDSLNTEAFF. As DNA, the CDR3 is TGCGCCAGCAGGGACGACAGCCTGAACACTGAAGCTTTCTTT.

The J gene is TRBJ2-2, the V gene TRBV7-9, with D possibly matching TRBD1 (7 bases). Germline V gene data show CDR1 as SEHNR and CDR2 as FQNEAQ (reference sequence). V was trimmed by 7 bases and J by 7 bases, leaving 13 bases between them. This CDR3 spans 13 amino acids. The CDR3 DNA reads TGTGCCAGCATGGAGGGGGCAAGCGGGGAGCTGTTTTTT. Amino acids: CASMEGASGELFF.

This clonotype showed up many times. The chain has TRBV24-1 and TRBJ1-1; D is undetermined. CDR1 and CDR2 from the germline V gene are KGHDR and SFDVKD. The CDR3 totals 13 residues. V was trimmed by 0 bases and J by 8 bases, leaving 9 bases between them. In DNA form, the CDR3 reads TGTGCCACCAGTGATTTGCGTTTGGGAGAAGCTTTCTTT. It yields the protein CATSDLRLGEAFF.

As to this clonotype: At one end the junction does not follow the germline gene, possibly because of a read error. V and J are TRBV18 and TRBJ2-5; 8 positions agree with TRBD1. The CDR3 runs to 15 residues. In germline, CDR1 is KGHSH, CDR2 LQKENI. The CDR3 sequence is CASSPWQGALETQYF. DNA of the CDR3: TGTGCCAGCTCACCATGGCAGGGGGCTCTAGAGACCCAGTACTTT. Variable domain in full (rest from reference TRBV18 and TRBJ2-5): NAGVMQNPRHLVRRRGQEARLRCSPMKGHSHVYWYRQLPEEGLKFMVYLQKENIIDESGMPKERFSAEFPKEGPSILRIQQVVRGDSAAYFCASSPWQGALETQYFGPGTRLLVL.

This clonotype came up many times. The chain uses TRBV4-2 and TRBJ1-4, with D unclear. This CDR3 has 16 residues. The germline V gene encodes CDR1 LGHNA and CDR2 YNFKEQ. V shed 1 base and J shed 6 bases, with 15 bases lying between them. The CDR3 is CASSQAGGSAHEKLFF. The CDR3 nucleotides read TGTGCCAGCAGCCAAGCGGGAGGGTCAGCACATGAAAAACTGTTTTTT.

As regards this clonotype: With a far larger clone one base away, a read error is the likely cause. The chain has TRBV6-6 and TRBJ2-1; 13 bases line up with TRBD2. Germline V gene lookup returns CDR1 MNHNY and CDR2 SVGAGI (reference sequence). This CDR3 is 15 amino acids long. CDR3: CASSKLAGGPNDQFF. CDR3 nucleotides: TGTGCCAGCAGTAAACTAGCGGGAGGGCCTAATGACCAGTTCTTC.

This clonotype was recorded at least ten times. The junction does not match germline at one end; this may be a read error. J is TRBJ2-2 and V is TRBV7-7; D gene ambiguous. In germline, CDR1 is SSHAT, CDR2 FNYEAQ (reference sequence). This CDR3 spans 14 amino acids. This CDR3 reads CASSFMDGDGELFF. DNA of the CDR3: TGTGCTAGCAGCTTTATGGACGGAGACGGGGAGCTGTTTTTT. The full variable domain, rest sourced from reference TRBV7-7 and TRBJ2-2, is GAGVSQSPRYKVTKRGQDVTLRCDPISSHATLYWYQQALGQGPEFLTYFNYEAQPDKSGLPSDRFSAERPEGSISTLTIQRTEQRDSAMYRCASSFMDGDGELFFGEGSRLTVL.

The table lists this clonotype with many counts. The chain joins TRBV5-1 to TRBJ2-3; 8 positions match TRBD2. Per germline, CDR1 SGHRS and CDR2 YFSETQ. The trim removed 4 bases at V and 6 bases at J, leaving 10 bases unmatched. CDR3 length: 15 residues. The CDR3 reads CASSAGLVISDTQYF. The CDR3 DNA is TGCGCCAGCAGCGCGGGACTAGTTATTTCGGATACGCAGTATTTT.

CDR3 bases: TGCAGTGCTAGAGACATGGGGCGCACTGAAGCTTTCTTT. Its protein product is CSARDMGRTEAFF. The genes are TRBV20-1 and TRBJ1-1, with TRBD1 as a possible D gene (5 bases). This CDR3 contains 13 residues. Trimming pared 0 bases from V and 4 bases from J, leaving 9 bases between. Germline CDR1 and CDR2: DFQATT and SNEGSKA (reference sequence).

This clonotype was seen many times. The gene calls are TRBV5-1 and TRBJ2-1, with 7 bases aligning to TRBD1. Trimming cost V 0 bases and J 2 bases; bases outside gene matches: 2. This CDR3 region has 15 residues. Germline CDR1 is SGHRS and CDR2 is YFSETQ. CDR3 region: CASSLGDSPYNEQFF. In DNA form, the CDR3 reads TGCGCCAGCAGCTTGGGGGACAGCCCCTACAATGAGCAGTTCTTC.

This clonotype was picked up many times. V usage is TRBV5-1 and J usage is TRBJ1-4, with 8 bases lining up with TRBD1. The CDR3 covers 18 residues. Trimming removed 0 bases from V and 0 bases from J; junction bases left unmatched: 7. Germline CDR1 and CDR2: SGHRS and YFSETQ. The CDR3 region is CASSLGTGPHATNEKLFF. The CDR3, as DNA: TGCGCCAGCAGCTTGGGGACAGGGCCCCATGCAACTAATGAAAAACTGTTTTTT.

To note about this clonotype: A much larger clone lies one base from this, so it may be a read error. The rearrangement uses TRBV28 and TRBJ2-7; 9 nucleotides line up with TRBD1. The V segment lost 9 bases and the J segment 4 bases; nucleotides outside the gene matches: 4. Germline CDR1 MDHEN, CDR2 SYDVKM. The CDR3 totals 12 residues. The CDR3 DNA follows: TGTGCCAGTGGACAGGGGAGGTACGAGCAGTACTTC. This sequence encodes CASGQGRYEQYF. The variable domain in full, with the rest retrieved from reference TRBV28 and TRBJ2-7, is DVKVTQSSRYLVKRTGEKVFLECVQDMDHENMFWYRQDPGLGLRLIYFSYDVKMKEKGDIPEGYSVSREKKERFSLILESASTNQTSMYLCASGQGRYEQYFGPGTRLTVT.

The table lists this clonotype with many counts. V is TRBV7-9 and J is TRBJ2-1; TRBD1 might be the D (6 bases). The CDR3 is 16 amino acids. Germline V gene sequence: CDR1 SEHNR, CDR2 FQNEAQ (reference sequence). V was clipped by 2 bases and J by 8 bases, with 19 bases between them. The CDR3 reads CASSLRRWTAKDEQFF. The CDR3 DNA reads as TGTGCCAGCAGCTTAAGGAGATGGACAGCTAAGGATGAGCAGTTCTTC.

Ten or more counts support this clonotype. CDR3 region: CASSFSTRLWQETQYF. In DNA form, the CDR3 reads TGTGCCAGCAGCTTCTCGACTAGATTATGGCAAGAGACCCAGTACTTC. V is TRBV7-9 and J is TRBJ2-5, with TRBD2 as a possible D gene (6 bases). This CDR3 comprises 16 residues. Trimming stripped 3 bases from V and 2 bases from J, with 16 bases between. Germline CDR1 reads SEHNR; CDR2 reads FQNEAQ (reference sequence).

This clonotype is judged medium-sized. The chain joins TRBV29-1 to TRBJ2-1, with 13 positions matching TRBD2. Germline values: CDR1 SQVTM, CDR2 ANQGSEA. V gave up 6 bases and J gave up 6 bases; unmatched junction bases: 11. This CDR3 is 16 amino acids long. CDR3 nucleotides: TGCAGCGTGGATCGACGGACTAGCGGGAGCGGCAATGAGCAGTTCTTC. Amino acid sequence: CSVDRRTSGSGNEQFF.

In its sample, this clonotype was seen many times. V gene TRBV5-4 combines with J gene TRBJ2-1, with 9 bases identical to TRBD1. Looked up from germline, CDR1 is SGHNT and CDR2 is YYREEE (reference sequence). The CDR3 is 16 amino acids. V dropped 3 bases and J dropped 2; count of bases not matched to a gene: 6. The DNA for the CDR3 is TGTGCCAGCAGCTGGAACAGGGGGCTCACCTACAATGAGCAGTTCTTC. This sequence encodes CASSWNRGLTYNEQFF. The variable domain in full, completed from reference TRBV5-4 and TRBJ2-1, reads ETGVTQSPTHLIKTRGQQVTLRCSSQSGHNTVSWYQQALGQGPQFIFQYYREEENGRGNFPPRFSGLQFPNYSSELNVNALELDDSALYLCASSWNRGLTYNEQFFGPGTRLTVL.

This clonotype showed up many times. This rearrangement joins TRBV4-1 to TRBJ2-3, with 8 bases that match TRBD2. Germline V gives CDR1 MGHRA, CDR2 YSYEKL. The trim removed 2 bases at V and 5 bases at J, leaving 0 bases unmatched. The CDR3 is 13 residues long. CDR3 region: CASSQRGGDTQYF. Here the CDR3 DNA reads TGCGCCAGCAGCCAACGGGGGGGAGATACGCAGTATTTT.